These 14 T cell receptor beta chains were all obtained from the same sample, sequenced in a study of cytotoxic CD8 clonotypes in ibrutinib-treated CLL. The data were produced by immunoSEQ multiplex PCR, yet TCRdb's version contains in-frame clones alone and is incomplete. The sample lists some 150,000 clones, about three quarters occurring once. This specimen consisted of PBMCs, obtained after 24 months of ibrutinib treatment. The source is a human donor with chronic lymphocytic leukemia.

The chain employs TRBV18 and TRBJ2-7; either TRBD1 or TRBD2 may supply D (5 bases each). The germline V gene has CDR1 KGHSH and CDR2 LQKENI. The ends were cut back, 0 bases at V and 3 bases at J, with 12 bases in the middle. The CDR3 is 15 amino acids. Here the CDR3 reads CASSPPLAGGYEQYF. The CDR3, as DNA: TGTGCCAGCTCACCACCGTTGGCTGGGGGCTACGAGCAGTACTTC.

This clone is labeled as medium-sized. The J gene is TRBJ2-7, the V gene TRBV7-3; the match to TRBD1 covers 11 bases. This CDR3 has 14 residues. V lost 5 bases to trimming and J lost 7 bases; unmatched junction nucleotides: 7. Per germline, CDR1 SGHTA and CDR2 FQGTGA. The DNA for the CDR3 is TGTGCCAGCAGCCCCGGGACAGGGGGAGGGGAGCAGTACTTC. This codes for CASSPGTGGGEQYF.

The V and J genes are TRBV29-1 and TRBJ1-2; D not certain. Germline V gene sequence: CDR1 SQVTM, CDR2 ANQGSEA. V was pared by 5 bases and J by 10 bases, with 14 bases between. The length of the CDR3 is 11 residues. This CDR3 is CSVPAGGFYTF. In nucleotides, the CDR3 is TGCAGCGTTCCCGCCGGAGGGTTCTACACCTTC.

The V call is TRBV7-3, the J call TRBJ2-3; TRBD2 matches 8 bases. CDR3 length: 15 amino acids. Germline assignment: CDR1 SGHTA and CDR2 FQGTGA. V shed 5 bases and J 4 bases; nucleotides not matched to a gene: 8. This chain's CDR3 is CASSPQRGWADTQYF. CDR3 bases: TGTGCCAGCAGCCCCCAGCGGGGGTGGGCAGATACGCAGTATTTT. Full variable domain (remainder filled in from reference TRBV7-3 and TRBJ2-3): GAGVSQTPSNKVTEKGKYVELRCDPISGHTALYWYRQSLGQGPEFLIYFQGTGAADDSGLPNDRFFAVRPEGSVSTLKIQRTERGDSAVYLCASSPQRGWADTQYFGPGTRLTVL.

The chain recombines TRBV6-1 with TRBJ2-6; 8 bases fit TRBD2. J gave up 6 bases and V 6 bases, and 4 bases lay outside the gene matches. Per germline, CDR1 MNHNS and CDR2 SASEGT. CDR3 length: 14 residues. CDR3 residues: CASSGRGTANVLTF. The CDR3 bases are TGTGCCAGCAGCGGGAGGGGGACGGCCAACGTCCTGACTTTC.

The sample holds a few counts of this clone. The J gene is TRBJ2-1, the V gene TRBV5-4; D may match TRBD1 or TRBD2 (5 bases each). Germline lookup yields CDR1 SGHNT and CDR2 YYREEE (reference sequence). The CDR3 sequence is 15 residues long. V lost 4 bases and J 6 bases, leaving 17 bases between the germline ends. CDR3 region: CASSRDPNQFNEQFF. The DNA of the CDR3 is TGTGCCAGCAGCAGGGACCCCAATCAATTCAATGAGCAGTTCTTC.

This clone was detected only a few times. V gene TRBV30 combines with J gene TRBJ1-5, with 8 bases that match TRBD1. The V gene end was trimmed by 0 bases and the J gene end by 6 bases; junction bases not matched to a gene: 7. The CDR3 loop spans 15 amino acids. The V gene's germline CDR1 is GTSNPN and CDR2 SVGIG (reference sequence). The CDR3 sequence: CAWSVRRTGSQPQHF. CDR3 coding DNA: TGTGCCTGGAGTGTACGCCGGACAGGGAGTCAGCCCCAGCATTTT.

The genes are TRBV19 and TRBJ2-7; 12 bases agree with TRBD1. The length of the CDR3 is 17 residues. With V trimmed by 5 bases and J by 6 bases, 14 bases remained unmatched. The germline V gene encodes CDR1 LNHDA and CDR2 SQIVND (reference sequence). The CDR3 coding sequence is TGTGCCAGTAGTCCCAAATTCGCCGGGACAGGGGGCGCCGAGCAGTACTTC. Its protein product is CASSPKFAGTGGAEQYF.

The gene calls are TRBV27 and TRBJ2-5; tentative D call: TRBD1 (6 bases). Germline CDR1 is MNHEY and CDR2 is SMNVEV (reference sequence). This CDR3 has 14 residues. V was pared by 3 bases and J by 5 bases, with 13 bases between. CDR3 coding DNA: TGTGCCAGCAGTTTCTGGGGGCGGTCGGAGACCCAGTACTTC. It is translated as CASSFWGRSETQYF.

The chain combines TRBV7-6 with TRBJ2-2; D might be TRBD1 (6 bases). Germline CDR1 SGHVS, CDR2 FNYEAQ. The CDR3 spans 13 residues. The ends were cut back, 3 bases at V and 6 bases at J, with 8 bases in the middle. The DNA of the CDR3 is TGTGCCAGCAGCTTGGGGGCGGCCGGGGAGCTGTTTTTT. Protein product: CASSLGAAGELFF.

This chain links TRBV5-4 with TRBJ2-7, with D possibly matching TRBD2 (6 bases). With 0 bases removed from V and 9 bases from J, the gap between germline ends came to 22 bases. The CDR3 length is 16 residues. Germline CDR1 reads SGHNT; CDR2 reads YYREEE (reference sequence). In DNA form, the CDR3 reads TGTGCCAGCAGCTTGGCGTGGAGGGGCGTGATAACACGGCAGTACTTC. This sequence encodes CASSLAWRGVITRQYF.

V gene TRBV29-1 combines with J gene TRBJ2-5; D may be TRBD1 or TRBD2 (5 bases each). V lost 1 base, J lost 1 base, and 13 bases lay in between. In germline, CDR1 is SQVTM, CDR2 ANQGSEA. The length of the CDR3 is 15 residues. The CDR3 DNA reads as TGCAGCGTTGAAGGGGGGTCCGACCTCCAAGAGACCCAGTACTTC. Translated, it gives CSVEGGSDLQETQYF.

This chain links TRBV7-9 with TRBJ1-1; D is undetermined. Trimming cost V 5 bases and J 5 bases, with 9 bases left between them. The V gene's germline CDR1 is SEHNR and CDR2 FQNEAQ (reference sequence). CDR3 size: 12 residues. The CDR3 DNA follows: TGTGCCAGCAGCCAGATGGGGACTGAAGCTTTCTTT. Amino acids: CASSQMGTEAFF.

The chain is built from TRBV6-6 and TRBJ2-5, with 8 bases that match TRBD1. V was pared by 6 bases and J by 5 bases, with 5 bases of the junction left unmatched. The CDR3 is 13 amino acids. Germline CDR1 is MNHNY and CDR2 is SVGAGI (reference sequence). The CDR3 reads CASRPQGAETQYF. The CDR3 region has the DNA TGTGCCAGCAGACCCCAGGGGGCTGAGACCCAGTACTTC.